The 28 T cell receptor beta chains presented below share a single source sample, sequenced in a study of shared clonotypes between healthy human individuals. TCRdb's copy holds only in-frame clones and misses some; the assay was immunoSEQ multiplex PCR. The data show fewer than 1.4 million clones, around 78% seen once. Sample: memory CD4+ T cells from PBMCs. Subset specified: CD45RA-negative fraction. These receptors all come from a man younger than 35 in good health. Some clones in this sample may be carry-over from other donors' samples.

V usage is TRBV27 and J usage is TRBJ2-1; TRBD2 matches at 9 bases. The CDR3 totals 17 residues. Germline lookup yields CDR1 MNHEY and CDR2 SMNVEV (reference sequence). V gave up 4 bases and J gave up 7 bases; unmatched junction bases: 14. The CDR3 reads CASSSGGRASRRNEQFF. The CDR3 DNA sequence: TGTGCCAGCAGTTCCGGCGGGAGGGCGTCGAGGAGGAATGAGCAGTTCTTC.

The chain combines TRBV11-2 with TRBJ1-1; D gene unclear. This CDR3 is built from 15 residues. The germline V gene has CDR1 SGHAT and CDR2 FQNNGV. Trimming shortened V by 0 bases and J by 5 bases, and 13 bases separated the two germline ends. CDR3 region: CASSLDRSRRTEAFF. The CDR3 bases are TGTGCCAGCAGCTTAGATCGGTCCCGGAGGACTGAAGCTTTCTTT.

The gene calls are TRBV4-2 and TRBJ2-1, with TRBD2 matching over 8 bases. There are 16 residues in the CDR3. Germline CDR1 and CDR2: LGHNA and YNFKEQ. V lost 0 bases to trimming and J lost 8 bases; unmatched junction nucleotides: 9. CDR3 region: CASSQEAGVLPDEQFF. DNA for the CDR3: TGTGCCAGCAGCCAAGAAGCGGGAGTTCTTCCCGATGAGCAGTTCTTC.

The genes are TRBV6-5 and TRBJ2-3; the D gene is possibly TRBD2 (6 bases). CDR1 is MNHEY and CDR2 is SVGAGI in the germline V gene. The CDR3 is made up of 14 amino acids. V was cut by 6 bases and J by 3 bases, with 13 bases left in between. The DNA for the CDR3 is TGTGCCAGCAGAAGGACCCGGGAGACAGATACGCAGTATTTT. It translates to CASRRTRETDTQYF.

The gene calls are TRBV5-1 and TRBJ1-4; no definite D call. V lost 2 bases to trimming and J lost 3 bases, with 11 bases between them. This CDR3 has 15 residues. The germline CDR1 and CDR2 sequences are SGHRS and YFSETQ. CDR3 sequence reads: CASSFLAGSNEKLFF. For the CDR3, the DNA is TGCGCCAGCAGCTTTTTGGCAGGCTCTAATGAAAAACTGTTTTTT.

The rearrangement joins TRBV5-8 to TRBJ2-1; 7 bases align to TRBD2. V dropped 1 base and J dropped 2; count of bases not matched to a gene: 3. Looked up from germline, CDR1 is SGHTS and CDR2 is YDEGEE. CDR3 length: 15 residues. In DNA form, the CDR3 reads TGTGCCAGCAGCTTGCGGGGGGTGGCCTACAATGAGCAGTTCTTC. Amino acids: CASSLRGVAYNEQFF.

The chain recombines TRBV9 with TRBJ2-1; D is perhaps TRBD2 (6 bases). V lost 4 bases to trimming and J lost 4 bases, with 15 bases between them. Germline values: CDR1 SGDLS, CDR2 YYNGEE. The length of the CDR3 is 15 residues. The DNA for the CDR3 is TGTGCCAGCAGCCCTCGAGCGGGCTATTACAATGAGCAGTTCTTC. It is translated as CASSPRAGYYNEQFF.

The chain has TRBV18 and TRBJ2-5, with 8 bases identical to TRBD2. CDR1 is KGHSH and CDR2 is LQKENI in the germline V gene. Losses at the gene ends were 1 base for V and 4 bases for J; bases not matched to a gene: 8. The CDR3 covers 16 residues. The CDR3 DNA reads as TGTGCCAGCTCACCACAGCTAGCGGGCTCCGGAGAGACCCAGTACTTC. Translating gives CASSPQLAGSGETQYF. The full variable domain, in which reference TRBV18 and TRBJ2-5 provide the parts outside the CDR3, is NAGVMQNPRHLVRRRGQEARLRCSPMKGHSHVYWYRQLPEEGLKFMVYLQKENIIDESGMPKERFSAEFPKEGPSILRIQQVVRGDSAAYFCASSPQLAGSGETQYFGPGTRLLVL.

This clone was seen only once. The rearrangement uses TRBV11-2 and TRBJ2-4; TRBD2 matches at 7 bases. CDR1 and CDR2 from the germline V gene are SGHAT and FQNNGV. The CDR3 totals 13 residues. V lost 4 bases, J lost 7 bases, and 4 bases stayed unmatched. Here the CDR3 reads CASSSGRRNIQYF. The DNA of the CDR3 is TGTGCCAGCAGCTCCGGGAGGAGGAACATTCAGTACTTC.

This chain uses TRBV6-5 with TRBJ1-2, with D perhaps TRBD1 (6 bases). The germline CDR1 and CDR2 sequences are MNHEY and SVGAGI. V gave up 2 bases and J gave up 5 bases, with 18 bases separating them. The CDR3 runs 16 residues. CDR3 amino acids: CASSYLRTASQYGYTF. The CDR3 nucleotides are TGTGCCAGCAGTTACCTCAGGACAGCTTCCCAATATGGCTACACCTTC.

The table lists this clone with a few counts. The chain has TRBV28 and TRBJ1-1; D gene ambiguous. Trimming removed 9 bases at V and 7 bases at J, with 12 bases between. The CDR3 has 11 amino acids. Germline V gene sequence: CDR1 MDHEN, CDR2 SYDVKM. CDR3 sequence reads: CASESGFEAFF. CDR3 DNA: TGTGCCAGTGAGTCAGGCTTTGAAGCTTTCTTT.

The chain has TRBV19 and TRBJ2-2; possibly TRBD1 or TRBD2 for D (7 bases each). Germline CDR1 and CDR2: LNHDA and SQIVND (reference sequence). The germline V and J ends were trimmed by 7 bases and 6 bases, with 21 bases remaining between them. The CDR3 totals 16 residues. The CDR3 bases are TGTGCCAGTACCCTAGACAGGGCGGGAGTCGCCGGGGAGCTGTTTTTT. Protein: CASTLDRAGVAGELFF.

The V call is TRBV29-1, the J call TRBJ2-5; TRBD1 agrees at 8 bases. The CDR3 length is 12 residues. Germline V gene sequence: CDR1 SQVTM, CDR2 ANQGSEA. The V segment lost 7 bases and the J segment 2 bases; nucleotides outside the gene matches: 3. The CDR3 protein is CSAGTGQETQYF. In DNA form, the CDR3 reads TGCAGCGCCGGGACAGGACAAGAGACCCAGTACTTC.

This clone was detected only once. This sequence joins TRBV30 and TRBJ1-5; TRBD1 matches at 9 bases. CDR1 and CDR2 (germline): GTSNPN, SVGIG (reference sequence). The CDR3 sequence is 15 residues long. V was pared by 1 base and J by 1 base, with 2 bases of the junction left unmatched. CDR3 coding DNA: TGTGCCTGGAGTGAGGGACAGGGAAGCAATCAGCCCCAGCATTTT. It specifies CAWSEGQGSNQPQHF.

This clone was counted once. At one boundary the junction diverges from the germline segment, which might be a read error. The V gene is TRBV7-9, the J gene TRBJ1-3, with a weak D call TRBD1 (6 bases). Germline V gives CDR1 SEHNR, CDR2 FQNEAQ (reference sequence). The CDR3 extends over 13 amino acids. CDR3 residues: CASSRGGLNAIYF. CDR3 in DNA: TGTGCCAGCAGCCGAGGGGGGTTAAACGCCATATATTTT. Filled out from reference TRBV7-9 and TRBJ1-3, the complete variable domain reads DTGVSQNPRHKITKRGQNVTFRCDPISEHNRLYWYRQTLGQGPEFLTYFQNEAQLEKSRLLSDRFSAERPKGSFSTLEIQRTEQGDSAMYLCASSRGGLNAIYFGEGSWLTVV.

The chain uses TRBV29-1 and TRBJ1-5; possible D gene TRBD1, 6 bases. The length of the CDR3 is 12 residues. Trimming cost V 7 bases and J 4 bases, with 11 bases left between them. Germline loops: CDR1 SQVTM, CDR2 ANQGSEA. CDR3 DNA: TGCAGCGCAGCAGACAGGAATCAGCCCCAGCATTTT. Residues: CSAADRNQPQHF.

Many counts were recorded for this clone. V usage is TRBV7-2 and J usage is TRBJ2-7, with 8 bases lining up with TRBD2. Unmatched junction bases numbered 11, after V lost 5 bases and J lost 2 bases. Germline V lookup: CDR1 SGHTA, CDR2 FQGNSA. The CDR3 runs 16 residues. The CDR3 spells CASSPPSSGPTYEQYF. The CDR3 coding sequence is TGTGCCAGCAGCCCACCGTCTAGCGGGCCTACCTACGAGCAGTACTTC.

This chain connects TRBV7-9 to TRBJ2-5; the D gene could be TRBD1 or TRBD2 (5 bases each). Trimming pared 5 bases from V and 5 bases from J, leaving 9 bases between. The length of the CDR3 is 12 residues. The V gene's germline CDR1 is SEHNR and CDR2 FQNEAQ (reference sequence). CDR3 amino acids: CASSMGVETQYF. The DNA of the CDR3 is TGTGCCAGCAGCATGGGGGTCGAGACCCAGTACTTC.

This clone was counted between two and nine times. The chain is built from TRBV11-2 and TRBJ2-1, with D possibly matching TRBD2 (5 bases). The CDR3 contains 17 residues. From germline, CDR1 is SGHAT and CDR2 FQNNGV. V lost 4 bases and J 1 base, leaving 17 bases between the germline ends. The CDR3 reads CASSSSTRRVSYNEQFF. The CDR3 bases are TGTGCCAGCAGCTCTTCCACCAGGCGGGTATCCTACAATGAGCAGTTCTTC.

The chain uses TRBV19 and TRBJ2-2; 10 positions match TRBD1. CDR3 length: 15 residues. Germline V lookup: CDR1 LNHDA, CDR2 SQIVND (reference sequence). V lost 4 bases to trimming and J lost 6 bases; unmatched junction nucleotides: 5. CDR3 nucleotides: TGTGCCAGTAGTAGAAGACAGGGGGCGCCCGGGGAGCTGTTTTTT. This sequence encodes CASSRRQGAPGELFF.

The V and J genes are TRBV29-1 and TRBJ2-1, with D tentatively TRBD1 or TRBD2 (5 bases each). The CDR3 loop spans 12 amino acids. Germline assignment: CDR1 SQVTM and CDR2 ANQGSEA. Between the trimmed V and J ends, which lost 4 bases and 9 bases, there was a span of 13 bases. The CDR3 DNA sequence: TGCAGCGTTGCTTCGGGTGGGGGTGAGCAGTTCTTC. Protein product: CSVASGGGEQFF.

The CDR3 region is CASSSQGSTGELFF. The CDR3 DNA sequence: TGTGCCAGCAGCTCACAAGGCTCCACCGGGGAGCTGTTTTTT. V and J are TRBV7-3 and TRBJ2-2, with D uncertain. V shed 4 bases and J shed 4 bases, with 10 bases lying between them. The CDR3 runs 14 residues. Germline V CDR1 and CDR2: SGHTA, FQGTGA.

The V call is TRBV6-1, the J call TRBJ2-7; D ambiguous. The length of the CDR3 is 11 residues. V was pared by 8 bases and J by 6 bases, with 11 bases between. Per germline, CDR1 MNHNS and CDR2 SASEGT. CDR3 protein: CASSLNSEQYF. The CDR3 DNA reads TGTGCCAGCTCTCTAAATTCCGAGCAGTACTTC.

This clone was counted once. The V and J genes are TRBV7-9 and TRBJ2-3; D gene ambiguous. Trimming left V 5 bases short and J 4 bases short, with 19 bases between. Germline CDR1 is SEHNR and CDR2 is FQNEAQ (reference sequence). The CDR3 contains 16 residues. In nucleotides, the CDR3 is TGTGCCAGCAGCGCGTCCGTATTGACCCGCCCAGATACGCAGTATTTT. It specifies CASSASVLTRPDTQYF.

The rearrangement links TRBV11-3 to TRBJ2-2, with D uncertain. This CDR3 spans 17 amino acids. V was shortened by 0 bases and J by 3 bases, with 14 bases between the two germline ends. CDR1 SGHNT and CDR2 YENEEA come from the germline V gene. CDR3 in amino acids: CASSLDRFAGYTGELFF. DNA of the CDR3: TGTGCCAGCAGCTTAGATAGGTTTGCAGGATACACCGGGGAGCTGTTTTTT.

The chain uses TRBV15 and TRBJ1-5, with a possible D match to TRBD1 (6 bases). V lost 1 base and J 2 bases, leaving 18 bases between the germline ends. Per the germline V gene, CDR1 is LNHNV and CDR2 is YYDKDF (reference sequence). The CDR3 spans 18 residues. DNA of the CDR3: TGTGCCACCAGCAGAGGACACGGAGGGGGTAACGGCAATCAGCCCCAGCATTTT. Residues: CATSRGHGGGNGNQPQHF.

This chain uses TRBV7-9 with TRBJ1-1; D is perhaps TRBD1 (5 bases). Trimming cost V 5 bases and J 5 bases, with 12 bases left between them. Germline CDR1 reads SEHNR; CDR2 reads FQNEAQ (reference sequence). The CDR3 totals 13 residues. Written as DNA, the CDR3 is TGTGCCAGCAGCCCTTGGGGGGTTACTGAAGCTTTCTTT. It specifies CASSPWGVTEAFF.

The CDR3 DNA reads TGTGCCAGCAGCTTGCGGGACAGGTCCTACAATGAGCAGTTCTTC. As protein: CASSLRDRSYNEQFF. The gene calls are TRBV5-5 and TRBJ2-1, with TRBD1 matching 8 bases. J gave up 1 base and V 1 base, and 1 base lay outside the gene matches. The CDR3 runs 15 residues. CDR1 and CDR2 (germline): SGHKS, YYEKEE (reference sequence).